The 26 T cell receptor beta chains below were found in one sample sequenced in a study of CD8 T cells in ankylosing spondylitis. Study-wide results and caveats: Within ankylosing spondylitis blood, a TCR beta motif made up of under 10 highly homologous variants appeared to be characteristic.

No cognate antigen is known for these TCRs. TCRdb independently ran MiXCR on the 5' RACE reads; one entry per CDR3 protein. The data contain 450,000 or so distinct CDR3 sequences, 20% to 30% of them singletons. Material for sequencing was blood, either unsorted or a sorted T cell fraction (not recorded which). The receptors shown here come from a male donor with ankylosing spondylitis.

In its sample, this clonotype was seen many times. The chain has TRBV12-3 or TRBV12-4 and TRBJ2-4; TRBD1 agrees at 8 bases. This CDR3 is 14 amino acids long. V shed 5 bases, J shed 5 bases, and the junction held 5 bases outside the gene matches. The CDR3 DNA reads as TGTGCCAGCAGTGCCCAGGGGGCTGAAAACATTCAGTACTTC. Residues: CASSAQGAENIQYF.

V and J are TRBV4-1 and TRBJ2-1; no clear D. The CDR3 sequence is 16 residues long. Trimming pared 1 base from V and 2 bases from J, leaving 12 bases between. Germline-derived CDR1 and CDR2 are MGHRA and YSYEKL. The CDR3 loop reads CASSQVVREPYNEQFF. The CDR3 DNA reads as TGCGCCAGCAGCCAAGTGGTCCGTGAGCCCTACAATGAGCAGTTCTTC.

The chain recombines TRBV12-3 or TRBV12-4 with TRBJ2-1; 7 bases map to TRBD2. The CDR3 is 15 amino acids. The V gene end was trimmed by 6 bases and the J gene end by 2 bases; junction bases not matched to a gene: 7. The CDR3 nucleotides are TGTGCCAGCAGCCGACTAGCTGCTACCTACAATGAGCAGTTCTTC. Translated: CASSRLAATYNEQFF.

This clonotype was picked up a small number of times. The V and J genes are TRBV5-1 and TRBJ2-1; 10 bases are a match to TRBD2. With 2 bases clipped from V and 3 bases from J, the junction kept 5 bases outside the gene matches. The CDR3 runs 16 residues. Germline V gene data show CDR1 as SGHRS and CDR2 as YFSETQ. CDR3 protein: CASSFGLADDYNEQFF. CDR3 bases: TGCGCCAGCAGCTTTGGACTAGCGGATGACTACAATGAGCAGTTCTTC.

The rearrangement uses TRBV10-3 and TRBJ2-1, with D hard to call. This CDR3 contains 14 residues. Trimming removed 2 bases from V and 7 bases from J, with 12 bases in between. The germline CDR1 and CDR2 sequences are ENHRY and SYGVKD. The CDR3 nucleotides are TGTGCCATCAGTGAGGGGCCCACCAGGAATGAGCAGTTCTTC. Amino acid sequence: CAISEGPTRNEQFF.

This clonotype was seen a handful of times. The genes are TRBV10-3 and TRBJ2-1, with 7 bases aligning to TRBD2. After removal of 3 bases from V and 9 bases from J, the junction contained 11 bases not matched to a gene. The germline gives CDR1 ENHRY, CDR2 SYGVKD. The CDR3 consists of 15 residues. In nucleotides, the CDR3 is TGTGCCATCAGTGATTCGGTGGGAGGGCCTGGTGAGCAGTTCTTC. Translated, it gives CAISDSVGGPGEQFF.

This clonotype was recorded once. The chain is built from TRBV28 and TRBJ2-2; D not resolved. The CDR3 length is 12 residues. The ends were cut back, 6 bases at V and 3 bases at J, with 5 bases in the middle. Per germline, CDR1 MDHEN and CDR2 SYDVKM. The CDR3 loop reads CASRLYTGELFF. The DNA of the CDR3 is TGTGCCAGCAGGCTCTACACCGGGGAGCTGTTTTTT. Complete variable domain (other parts from reference TRBV28 and TRBJ2-2): DVKVTQSSRYLVKRTGEKVFLECVQDMDHENMFWYRQDPGLGLRLIYFSYDVKMKEKGDIPEGYSVSREKKERFSLILESASTNQTSMYLCASRLYTGELFFGEGSRLTVL.

Only a few counts were recorded for this clonotype. The CDR3 loop reads CSVKETNQPQHF. The DNA for the CDR3 is TGCAGCGTCAAAGAAACCAATCAGCCCCAGCATTTT. The chain uses TRBV29-1 and TRBJ1-5; D call uncertain. Trimming removed 6 bases from V and 3 bases from J, with 9 bases in between. The CDR3 sequence is 12 residues long. Germline V gene data show CDR1 as SQVTM and CDR2 as ANQGSEA.

This clonotype was seen a handful of times. The chain carries TRBV10-3 and TRBJ2-1, with TRBD1 as a possible D gene (6 bases). The ends were cut back, 4 bases at V and 0 bases at J, with 10 bases in the middle. Germline V gives CDR1 ENHRY, CDR2 SYGVKD. This CDR3 is 15 amino acids long. CDR3 nucleotide sequence: TGTGCCATCAGTGGGAACAGGGTCTCCTACAATGAGCAGTTCTTC. Residues: CAISGNRVSYNEQFF.

This clonotype was counted a few times. This chain joins TRBV5-1 and TRBJ1-4, with 10 bases matching TRBD1. Germline CDR1 reads SGHRS; CDR2 reads YFSETQ. The ends lost 4 bases at V and 7 bases at J; junction bases unmatched: 7. This CDR3 has 15 amino acids. CDR3 sequence (DNA): TGCGCCAGCAGCCCTACGGACAGGGGGTCTGAAAAACTGTTTTTT. It is translated as CASSPTDRGSEKLFF.

This clonotype showed up many times. The CDR3 DNA is TGCGCCAGCAGCTTGGGGACAGGGGGTTCGGATCAGCCCCAGCATTTT. Amino acid sequence: CASSLGTGGSDQPQHF. This chain links TRBV5-1 with TRBJ1-5; 10 bases align to TRBD1. V shed 0 bases and J 5 bases; nucleotides not matched to a gene: 5. CDR1 is SGHRS, CDR2 YFSETQ, per germline. CDR3 size: 16 residues.

The chain couples TRBV5-1 to TRBJ2-7, with 9 bases identical to TRBD2. The length of the CDR3 is 15 residues. From germline, CDR1 is SGHRS and CDR2 YFSETQ. Unmatched junction bases numbered 7, after V lost 0 bases and J lost 6 bases. The CDR3 bases are TGCGCCAGCAGCTTGGATTTAGCGGGAGTAGGCGAGCAGTACGTC. It codes for CASSLDLAGVGEQYV.

This clonotype has more than one count but fewer than ten. The rearrangement uses TRBV4-2 and TRBJ2-5, with D perhaps matching TRBD2 (6 bases). Germline V gene sequence: CDR1 LGHNA, CDR2 YNFKEQ. The length of the CDR3 is 15 residues. V gave up 1 base and J gave up 0 bases, with 9 bases separating them. CDR3 loop: CASSQGGLDQETQYF. DNA of the CDR3: TGTGCCAGCAGCCAAGGGGGACTGGACCAAGAGACCCAGTACTTC.

This clonotype was observed a handful of times. The chain combines TRBV4-2 with TRBJ1-5; 7 bases align to TRBD1. From germline, CDR1 is LGHNA and CDR2 YNFKEQ. This CDR3 is built from 15 residues. Trimming cost V 4 bases and J 2 bases; bases outside gene matches: 5. CDR3 protein: CASSPTGFGNQPQHF. The DNA of the CDR3 is TGTGCCAGCAGCCCGACAGGGTTTGGCAATCAGCCCCAGCATTTT.

V and J are TRBV12-3 or TRBV12-4 and TRBJ2-5; 10 positions match TRBD2. V lost 4 bases, J lost 1 base, and 3 bases stayed unmatched. This CDR3 comprises 15 residues. CDR3 loop: CASSSAGGPQETQYF. The CDR3 region has the DNA TGTGCCAGCAGTTCAGCGGGAGGGCCCCAAGAGACCCAGTACTTC.

Only a few counts were recorded for this clonotype. A read error is likely, as this CDR3 ends without the conserved phenylalanine or tryptophan. It is unclear where the CDR3 begins or ends on the DNA, so no DNA is shown, and the CDR3 is as TCRdb lists it. This chain connects TRBV10-3 to TRBJ2-7; the D segment call TRBD2 is taken from the table without a DNA check. 12 amino acids form the CDR3, both terminal residues included. Germline-derived CDR1 and CDR2 are ENHRY and SYGVKD. The CDR3 region is CAIRGLAGGMRL.

This clonotype appeared a few times. The chain recombines TRBV20-1 with TRBJ1-3; tentative D call: TRBD1 (6 bases). The CDR3 length is 17 residues. Germline lookup yields CDR1 DFQATT and CDR2 SNEGSKA (reference sequence). V was cut by 0 bases and J by 0 bases, with 15 bases left in between. CDR3 loop: CSARDSGGLRSGNTIYF. In DNA form, the CDR3 reads TGCAGTGCTAGAGATAGTGGGGGGCTCCGCTCTGGAAACACCATATATTTT.

This sequence joins TRBV4-1 and TRBJ2-5; 10 bases are a match to TRBD2. Per the germline V gene, CDR1 is MGHRA and CDR2 is YSYEKL. V lost 4 bases to trimming and J lost 2 bases; unmatched junction nucleotides: 1. CDR3 length: 14 amino acids. The DNA for the CDR3 is TGCGCCAGCAGCCTTAGCGGGAGGCAAGAGACCCAGTACTTC. Protein sequence: CASSLSGRQETQYF.

This clonotype was counted only a few times. The rearrangement uses TRBV27 and TRBJ1-1; a weak D match, TRBD1 (5 bases). Per the germline V gene, CDR1 is MNHEY and CDR2 is SMNVEV (reference sequence). Trimming pared 3 bases from V and 6 bases from J, leaving 8 bases between. The CDR3 totals 12 residues. The CDR3: CASSFKGAEAFF. The CDR3 nucleotides are TGTGCCAGCAGTTTTAAAGGGGCTGAAGCTTTCTTT.

This clonotype was picked up a small number of times. This sequence joins TRBV25-1 and TRBJ1-5, with TRBD1 identical over 8 bases. The trim removed 4 bases at V and 2 bases at J, leaving 7 bases unmatched. Germline CDR1 and CDR2: MGHDK and SYGVNS. The CDR3 length is 16 residues. DNA for the CDR3: TGTGCCAGCAGTGGGACAGGGTCGCTTGGCAATCAGCCCCAGCATTTT. Encoded protein: CASSGTGSLGNQPQHF. The full variable domain, in which reference TRBV25-1 and TRBJ1-5 provide the parts outside the CDR3, is EADIYQTPRYLVIGTGKKITLECSQTMGHDKMYWYQQDPGMELHLIHYSYGVNSTEKGDLSSESTVSRIRTEHFPLTLESARPSHTSQYLCASSGTGSLGNQPQHFGDGTRLSIL.

Only a few counts were recorded for this clonotype. The chain joins TRBV6-5 to TRBJ1-4; D perhaps matches TRBD1 (5 bases). The germline gives CDR1 MNHEY, CDR2 SVGAGI. The CDR3 length is 11 residues. Trimming took off 6 bases at V and 10 bases at J, with 9 bases between the two ends. Here the CDR3 DNA reads TGTGCCAGCAGGGGCCAGGGAAAACTGTTTTTT. This gives the protein CASRGQGKLFF.

V is TRBV30 and J is TRBJ2-5; 8 bases are shared with TRBD1. The CDR3 length is 14 residues. V shed 1 base and J 5 bases; nucleotides not matched to a gene: 6. From germline, CDR1 is GTSNPN and CDR2 SVGIG (reference sequence). CDR3 protein: CAWSGQGYAETQYF. CDR3 nucleotide sequence: TGTGCCTGGAGTGGACAGGGGTACGCGGAGACCCAGTACTTC.

This clonotype was found many times. J is TRBJ2-7 and V is TRBV3-1, with D unclear. V lost 0 bases, J lost 3 bases, and 12 bases lay in between. The CDR3 consists of 15 residues. Germline CDR1 LGHDT, CDR2 YNNKEL (reference sequence). The CDR3 protein is CASSQDSSSVYEQYF. The CDR3 coding sequence is TGTGCCAGCAGCCAAGATTCTTCCAGCGTCTACGAGCAGTACTTC.

J is TRBJ2-1 and V is TRBV5-1; 9 bases are a match to TRBD2. The length of the CDR3 is 15 residues. J lost 9 bases, V lost 0 bases, and 7 bases had no gene match. CDR1 and CDR2 from the germline V gene are SGHRS and YFSETQ. The CDR3 DNA sequence: TGCGCCAGCAGCTTGGCCACTAGCGGGCTTGGTGAGCAGTTCTTC. As protein: CASSLATSGLGEQFF.

This clonotype has only a few counts. The V call is TRBV2, the J call TRBJ2-1; D remains ambiguous. The CDR3 is made up of 14 amino acids. The germline CDR1 and CDR2 sequences are SNHLY and FYNNEI. Trimming cost V 9 bases and J 0 bases, with 12 bases left between them. In DNA form, the CDR3 reads TGTGCCAGTTCCTTAACTCTCTCCTACAATGAGCAGTTCTTC. Its translation is CASSLTLSYNEQFF.

This chain connects TRBV9 to TRBJ2-1; no clear D gene. Trimming pared 0 bases from V and 12 bases from J, leaving 13 bases between. The CDR3 length is 13 residues. Germline CDR1 SGDLS, CDR2 YYNGEE. The CDR3: CASSVGAKEGQFF. The CDR3 DNA reads TGTGCCAGCAGCGTAGGCGCCAAAGAAGGGCAGTTCTTC.